This record covers a single TCR beta chain. The CDR3 consists of 15 residues. V was pared by 6 bases and J by 2 bases, with 10 bases of the junction left unmatched. Germline values: CDR1 KGHSH, CDR2 LQKENI. In the original workflow: Researchers report that nucleated cell counts were estimated from reference gene primer amplification. The assay was immunoSEQ multiplex PCR, and TCRdb's table has in-frame clones only and misses some. Clone size and V and J calls were adopted from that table, with D and trimming inferred from the DNA. The repertoire holds more than 50,000 clones, around 76% seen once, with approximately 55% in the top ten. This record comes from a study of blood T cell repertoires in COVID-19. About the study: Acute and convalescent COVID-19 specimens originated in the United States, Italy and Spain. PBMCs, B-cell-depleted T cells, or T cells provided the cDNA or gDNA that made up the material.

Input material: peripheral blood. The TCR comes from a woman older than 75 with acute or convalescent COVID-19. The chain combines TRBV18 with TRBJ2-7; 7 bases are shared with TRBD1. This CDR3 is CASSGTDRFPYEQYF. CDR3 nucleotides: TGTGCCAGCTCGGGTACGGACAGGTTCCCCTACGAGCAGTACTTC.